Listed below are T cell receptor beta chains from one sample, sequenced in a study of T-cell memory formation after mild COVID-19. TCRdb re-called the 5' RACE reads through MiXCR, storing one row per CDR3 protein. The profile shows about 470,000 distinct CDR3 sequences, roughly 25% of them singletons. The sequencing input was PBMCs or a T cell subset sorted from them (not recorded which). Source of these receptors: an adult woman who had mild COVID-19 (a few samples of this study predate the infection). Cell type and time point are not known. Each CDR3 is given with its conserved first and last residue. A D gene is named only where the DNA matches it firmly. Only part of the rows carry a size: once, few, many, or a class if the clone is expanded.

-,TRBD1,TRBV5-1,TRBJ2-2,CASRRQGSTGELFF,TGCGCCAGCAGAAGACAGGGGAGCACCGGGGAGCTGTTTTTT
few,TRBD1,TRBV7-6,TRBJ2-3,CASRARTGADTQYF,TGTGCCAGCAGGGCGAGGACAGGGGCAGATACGCAGTATTTT
-,-,TRBV9,TRBJ2-2,CASSPPVGNPGELFF,TGTGCCAGCAGCCCCCCCGTGGGGAATCCCGGGGAGCTGTTTTTT
-,-,TRBV20-1,TRBJ1-2,CSARKKANYGYTF,TGCAGTGCTAGAAAAAAGGCTAACTATGGCTACACCTTC
-,-,TRBV25-1,TRBJ2-3,CASSEVEQPRIGTQYF,TGTGCCAGCAGTGAAGTGGAACAGCCTCGGATAGGTACGCAGTATTTT
few,TRBD1,TRBV6-5,TRBJ2-1,CASSYSGTVAYNEQFF,TGTGCCAGCAGTTACTCCGGGACAGTTGCCTACAATGAGCAGTTCTTC
-,-,TRBV3-1,TRBJ2-2,CASSRGRGSGAGELFF,TGTGCCAGCAGCCGAGGGCGCGGGTCAGGCGCCGGGGAGCTGTTTTTT
few,-,TRBV6-1,TRBJ2-1,CASSEAGVSYNEQFF,TGTGCCAGCAGTGAAGCAGGGGTGAGCTACAATGAGCAGTTCTTC
few,TRBD2,TRBV7-3,TRBJ2-1,CASSFGTSGIDEQFF,TGTGCCAGCAGCTTCGGGACTAGCGGGATCGATGAGCAGTTCTTC
few,-,TRBV7-8,TRBJ2-7,CASSARDGRFSYEQYF,TGTGCCAGCAGCGCGAGGGACGGAAGATTCTCCTACGAGCAGTACTTC
-,-,TRBV27,TRBJ1-1,CASSSRLMNTEAFF,TGTGCCAGCAGTTCCAGGCTTATGAACACTGAAGCTTTCTTT
few,-,TRBV6-2/TRBV6-3,TRBJ2-1,CASSYYWNNEQFF,TGTGCCAGCAGTTACTACTGGAACAATGAGCAGTTCTTC
-,-,TRBV5-4,TRBJ1-1,CASSFHSGTPYTEAFF,TGTGCCAGCAGCTTCCATTCCGGGACACCCTACACTGAAGCTTTCTTT
few,-,TRBV6-5,TRBJ2-3,CASSLGPRPTTDTQYF,TGTGCCAGCAGTCTCGGGCCTAGACCTACCACAGATACGCAGTATTTT
few,TRBD2,TRBV10-3,TRBJ2-3,CASYQAGGTDTQYF,TGTGCCAGCTACCAAGCGGGAGGGACAGATACGCAGTATTTT
few,TRBD2,TRBV4-1,TRBJ2-7,CASSQLAGGFFTYEQYF,TGCGCCAGCAGCCAACTAGCGGGGGGCTTCTTCACCTACGAGCAGTACTTC
-,-,TRBV7-9,TRBJ1-1,CASSYSGPTEAFF,TGTGCCAGCAGCTATTCAGGGCCCACTGAAGCTTTCTTT
-,TRBD2,TRBV12-3/TRBV12-4,TRBJ2-3,CASTPSLAGFADTQYF,TGTGCCAGCACCCCAAGTCTAGCGGGGTTTGCAGATACGCAGTATTTT
-,TRBD2,TRBV7-2,TRBJ2-1,CASSPLPGTSGNRAYNEQFF,TGTGCCAGCAGCCCCCTACCCGGGACTAGCGGGAATCGCGCCTACAATGAGCAGTTCTTC
few,-,TRBV6-5,TRBJ2-2,CASSYVVNTGELFF,TGTGCCAGCAGTTACGTAGTGAACACCGGGGAGCTGTTTTTT
few,-,TRBV5-5,TRBJ2-5,CASSLGSGPQETQYF,TGTGCCAGCAGCTTAGGGTCTGGACCCCAAGAGACCCAGTACTTC
-,TRBD1,TRBV5-6,TRBJ2-2,CASSWGTGANTGELFF,TGTGCCAGCAGCTGGGGGACAGGGGCGAACACCGGGGAGCTGTTTTTT
-,-,TRBV12-3/TRBV12-4,TRBJ2-7,CASSSSRGGYYEQYF,-
few,-,TRBV7-9,TRBJ1-3,CASSLATTISGNTIYF,TGTGCCAGCAGCTTAGCCACTACGATCTCTGGAAACACCATATATTTT
few,TRBD1,TRBV7-2,TRBJ1-2,CASSLVPGQGLAYGYTF,TGTGCCAGCAGCTTAGTACCCGGACAGGGCCTTGCCTATGGCTACACCTTC
once,TRBD1,TRBV5-1,TRBJ1-1,CASSWDSTNTEAFF,TGCGCCAGCAGCTGGGACAGTACAAACACTGAAGCTTTCTTT
few,-,TRBV30,TRBJ2-1,CAWSDGGSSYNEQFF,TGTGCCTGGAGTGACGGGGGATCCTCCTACAATGAGCAGTTCTTC
few,-,TRBV2,TRBJ2-7,CASSGSRAGAHEQYF,TGTGCCAGCAGTGGTAGTCGTGCAGGTGCGCACGAGCAGTACTTC
-,-,TRBV5-1,TRBJ2-1,CASRGNREYNEQFF,TGCGCCAGCAGGGGGAACAGGGAATACAATGAGCAGTTCTTC
-,TRBD1,TRBV12-3/TRBV12-4,TRBJ2-7,CASRPTGGYEQYF,TGTGCCAGCAGACCGACAGGGGGCTACGAGCAGTACTTC
-,-,TRBV7-3,TRBJ2-3,CASSLNGVSTDTQYF,TGTGCCAGCAGCTTAAACGGGGTGAGCACAGATACGCAGTATTTT
-,-,TRBV7-2,TRBJ1-2,CASSLDGQPTRYTF,TGTGCCAGCAGCTTAGACGGCCAACCTACTCGCTACACCTTC
few,TRBD2,TRBV5-4,TRBJ2-1,CASSWTSGAGGYNEQFF,TGTGCCAGCAGCTGGACCTCTGGAGCGGGAGGGTACAATGAGCAGTTCTTC
many,-,TRBV12-3/TRBV12-4,TRBJ2-3,CASSRSTDTQYF,TGTGCCAGCAGCCGTAGCACAGATACGCAGTATTTT
few,TRBD2,TRBV29-1,TRBJ2-7,CSVVLSRDRGLAGRGEQYF,TGCAGCGTGGTACTGTCCCGGGACAGGGGACTAGCGGGACGGGGTGAGCAGTACTTC
once,TRBD2,TRBV7-8,TRBJ2-1,CASSSQILAGGYNEQFF,TGTGCCAGCAGCTCCCAAATACTAGCGGGAGGTTACAATGAGCAGTTCTTC
few,-,TRBV11-3,TRBJ2-1,CASSPPSSSSSYNEQFF,TGTGCCAGCAGCCCTCCTTCTAGCTCGAGCTCCTACAATGAGCAGTTCTTC
-,-,TRBV24-1,TRBJ2-5,CATSDGRFQETQYF,TGTGCCACCAGTGACGGACGGTTCCAAGAGACCCAGTACTTC
-,-,TRBV3-1,TRBJ2-7,CASSQEGAGTYEQYF,TGTGCCAGCAGCCAAGAAGGGGCAGGGACCTACGAGCAGTACTTC
few,-,TRBV7-9,TRBJ1-5,CASTEGYNQPQHF,TGTGCCAGCACGGAGGGCTACAATCAGCCCCAGCATTTT